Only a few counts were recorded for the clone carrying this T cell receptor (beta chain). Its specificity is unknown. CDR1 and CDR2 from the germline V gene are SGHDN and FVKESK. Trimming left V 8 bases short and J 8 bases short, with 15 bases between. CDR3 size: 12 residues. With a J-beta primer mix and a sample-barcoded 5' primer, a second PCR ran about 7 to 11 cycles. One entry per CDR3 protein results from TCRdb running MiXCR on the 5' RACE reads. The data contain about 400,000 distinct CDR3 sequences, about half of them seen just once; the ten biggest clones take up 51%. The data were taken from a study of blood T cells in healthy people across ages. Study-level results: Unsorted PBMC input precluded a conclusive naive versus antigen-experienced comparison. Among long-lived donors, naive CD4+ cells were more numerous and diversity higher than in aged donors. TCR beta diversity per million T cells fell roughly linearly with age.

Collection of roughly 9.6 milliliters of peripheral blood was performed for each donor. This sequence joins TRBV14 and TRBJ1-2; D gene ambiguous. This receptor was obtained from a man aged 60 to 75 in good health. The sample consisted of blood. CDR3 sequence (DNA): TGTGCCAGCTCGGTGACGGGGAACGGCTACACCTTC. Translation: CASSVTGNGYTF.